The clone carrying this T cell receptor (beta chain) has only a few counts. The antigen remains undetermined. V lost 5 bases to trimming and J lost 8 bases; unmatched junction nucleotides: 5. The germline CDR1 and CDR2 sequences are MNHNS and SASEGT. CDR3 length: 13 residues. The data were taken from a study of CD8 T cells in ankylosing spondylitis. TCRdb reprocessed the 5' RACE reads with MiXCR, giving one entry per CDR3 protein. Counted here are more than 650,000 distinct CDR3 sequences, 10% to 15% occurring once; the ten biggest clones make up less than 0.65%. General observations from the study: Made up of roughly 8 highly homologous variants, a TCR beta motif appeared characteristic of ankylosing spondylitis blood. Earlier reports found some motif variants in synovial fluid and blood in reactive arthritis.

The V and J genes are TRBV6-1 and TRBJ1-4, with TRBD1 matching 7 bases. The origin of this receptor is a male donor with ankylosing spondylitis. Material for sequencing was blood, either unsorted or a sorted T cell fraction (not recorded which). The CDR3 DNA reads TGTGCCAGCAGTAGGGGGCTTCAAGAAAAACTGTTTTTT. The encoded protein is CASSRGLQEKLFF.